The clone carrying this TCR beta chain was seen a single time. The germline V gene encodes CDR1 MNHNS and CDR2 SASEGT. The CDR3 consists of 13 residues. Trimming took off 3 bases at V and 0 bases at J, with 3 bases between the two ends. In the original processing: Estimated nucleated cell counts came from reference gene primer amplification. Libraries were prepared by immunoSEQ multiplex PCR; TCRdb keeps only in-frame clonotypes and omits some of them. That table furnishes V, J and clone size, whereas the DNA furnished D and trimming. Of some 98,000 clones listed, roughly 82% are singletons. The data stem from a study of blood T cell repertoires in COVID-19. Study in general: COVID-19 samples, acute and convalescent, were from the United States, Italy and Spain.

Sequences were obtained from peripheral blood. The clonotype comes from a man in his sixties with acute or convalescent COVID-19. The chain has TRBV6-1 and TRBJ2-1; D is ambiguous. CDR3 residues: CASSESSYNEQFF. The CDR3 DNA follows: TGTGCCAGCAGTGAGAGCTCCTACAATGAGCAGTTCTTC.